One T cell receptor (beta chain) is described in this entry. The use of a sample-barcoded 5' primer and a J-beta primer mix characterized a second PCR of about 7 to 12 cycles. Via MiXCR, TCRdb re-called the 5' RACE reads, giving one row per CDR3 protein. The data show over 1,300,000 distinct CDR3 sequences, approximately 60% seen once. This sample was included in a study of blood T cells in healthy people across ages. The germline V gene encodes CDR1 MNHEY and CDR2 SMNVEV (reference sequence). V lost 6 bases, J lost 6 bases, and 12 bases lay in between. The CDR3 totals 13 residues. The TCR comes from a man younger than 30 in good health. Specimen: blood. This chain links TRBV27 with TRBJ2-1; the D gene is possibly TRBD2 (6 bases). CDR3 bases: TGTGCCAGCAGCTCCTTGGGGGGCAATGAGCAGTTCTTC. Its protein is CASSSLGGNEQFF.